The TCR beta chain under discussion was sequenced for a study of blood T cell repertoires in COVID-19. The overall study: Some COVID-19 samples were acute and others convalescent; all came from the United States, Italy and Spain. T cells, B-cell-depleted T cells, or PBMCs supplied cDNA or gDNA.

In the authors' workflow: Estimation of nucleated cell counts relied on the amplification of reference gene primers. Repertoires were generated with immunoSEQ multiplex PCR, while TCRdb's copy carries only in-frame clones and drops some. Clone size and V and J calls were adopted from that table, with D and trimming inferred from the DNA. The profile shows approximately 100,000 clones, about 89% of them singletons. Germline lookup yields CDR1 SGHDT and CDR2 YYEEEE. This CDR3 has 14 amino acids. V lost 6 bases to trimming and J lost 3 bases, with 13 bases between them. This sequence originates from a man between 45 and 60 years old with acute or convalescent COVID-19. The sequenced sample consisted of peripheral blood. The chain links TRBV5-6 to TRBJ1-5; D unresolved. Written as DNA, the CDR3 is TGTGCCAGCACCCATCGGGGTAACAATCAGCCCCAGCATTTT. This encodes CASTHRGNNQPQHF.